This is a list of T cell receptor beta chains from one sample in a study of shared clonotypes between healthy human individuals. Clones were read by immunoSEQ multiplex PCR, and TCRdb kept only the in-frame ones, dropping some. This table has 450,000 or so clones, around 77% appearing once. The sequencing sample was made of PBMCs. These TCRs come from a woman aged 40 to 50 in good health. Some clones in this sample may be carry-over from other donors' samples. CDR3s include the opening cysteine and the closing phenylalanine or tryptophan. A D gene is named only where the DNA matches it firmly. Where a row states a size, it is once, few, many or the class of an expanded clone; other rows omit it.

size	V	J	D	CDR3	DNA
.	TRBV7-2	TRBJ1-5	.	CASSLTTGLLEPQHF	TGTGCCAGCAGCTTGACTACCGGACTCCTTGAACCCCAGCATTTT
.	TRBV5-1	TRBJ2-7	TRBD2	CASSMGLAAALRNEQYF	TGCGCCAGCAGCATGGGACTAGCGGCAGCCCTCCGAAACGAGCAGTACTTC
.	TRBV28	TRBJ2-7	TRBD2	CATGTSGYEQYF	TGTGCCACAGGGACTAGCGGCTACGAGCAGTACTTC
.	TRBV6-1	TRBJ2-1	TRBD2	CASSAGLAGDVEFF	TGTGCCAGCAGTGCGGGACTAGCGGGAGATGTGGAGTTCTTC
.	TRBV7-9	TRBJ2-5	.	CASSSLGQETQYF	TGTGCCAGCAGCTCTCTGGGCCAAGAGACCCAGTACTTC
.	TRBV28	TRBJ1-5	.	CASSFGNQPQHF	TGTGCCAGCAGTTTCGGCAATCAGCCCCAGCATTTT
.	TRBV11-3	TRBJ2-1	TRBD2	CASSRGTSGYNEQFF	TGTGCCAGCAGCCGGGGGACTAGCGGATACAATGAGCAGTTCTTC
.	TRBV27	TRBJ1-1	.	CASSLKGVTEAFF	TGTGCCAGCAGTTTAAAAGGGGTCACTGAAGCTTTCTTT
.	TRBV7-2	TRBJ1-2	.	CASSLRAGQGYTF	TGTGCCAGCAGCTTACGGGCCGGCCAGGGCTACACCTTC
.	TRBV10-3	TRBJ2-5	.	CAISESDGGETQYF	TGTGCCATCAGTGAGTCGGACGGGGGAGAGACCCAGTACTTC
.	TRBV9	TRBJ2-1	.	CASSPRTISEQFF	TGTGCCAGCAGCCCCCGGACTATTTCGGAGCAGTTCTTC
.	TRBV28	TRBJ2-7	.	CASSPGRRNEQYF	TGTGCCAGCAGCCCGGGGCGGAGAAACGAGCAGTACTTC
.	TRBV28	TRBJ1-1	TRBD1	CASSPDRSMNTEAFF	TGTGCCAGCAGTCCGGACAGGTCTATGAACACTGAAGCTTTCTTT
.	TRBV5-1	TRBJ2-7	.	CASSLDASSYEQYF	TGCGCCAGCAGCTTGGACGCCTCCTCCTACGAGCAGTACTTC
.	TRBV11-2	TRBJ1-1	.	CASSLGAGVLAEAFF	TGTGCCAGCAGCTTAGGCGCGGGAGTTCTGGCTGAAGCTTTCTTT
.	TRBV27	TRBJ2-1	.	CASSFAQNYNEQFF	TGTGCCAGCAGTTTTGCTCAGAACTACAATGAGCAGTTCTTC
few	TRBV2	TRBJ2-7	TRBD1	CASSAGTAYEQYF	TGTGCCAGCAGTGCCGGGACAGCCTACGAGCAGTACTTC
.	TRBV2	TRBJ1-2	.	CASSEANPTPISRNYGYTF	TGTGCCAGCAGTGAAGCGAACCCTACCCCGATCTCTAGGAACTATGGCTACACCTTC
.	TRBV4-1	TRBJ2-1	TRBD2	CASSQDVAGGPYSYNEQFF	TGCGCCAGCAGCCAAGACGTAGCGGGAGGGCCGTACTCCTACAATGAGCAGTTCTTC
few	TRBV30	TRBJ1-1	.	CAWSRFGTVNTEAFF	TGTGCCTGGAGTCGATTCGGGACGGTGAACACTGAAGCTTTCTTT
.	TRBV30	TRBJ1-2	.	CAWGKPYGYTF	TGTGCCTGGGGGAAACCCTATGGCTACACCTTC
.	TRBV6-5	TRBJ1-6	.	CASSEVSGEPLHF	TGTGCCAGCAGTGAAGTTTCAGGGGAACCCCTCCACTTT
.	TRBV27	TRBJ2-7	TRBD1	CASSLISPDRGLSYEQYF	TGTGCCAGCAGTTTAATCTCCCCGGACAGGGGGCTTTCCTACGAGCAGTACTTC
.	TRBV11-2	TRBJ2-1	TRBD2	CASSLGTTDNEQFF	TGTGCCAGCAGCTTGGGGACTACCGACAATGAGCAGTTCTTC
.	TRBV21-1	TRBJ2-5	.	CASSKGSGTGGPETQYF	TGTGCCAGCAGCAAGGGATCAGGGACAGGGGGCCCAGAGACCCAGTACTTC
once	TRBV11-3	TRBJ2-5	.	CASSLAGAVQETQYF	TGTGCCAGCAGCTTAGCAGGGGCAGTCCAAGAGACCCAGTACTTC
.	TRBV7-2	TRBJ2-6	.	CASSSAGSGANVLTF	TGTGCCAGCAGCTCAGCGGGCAGTGGGGCCAACGTCCTGACTTTC